Below, 22 T cell receptor beta chains from the same sample are listed, as sequenced in a study of T cell repertoires in cytomegalovirus infection. TCRdb fed the reads into MiXCR, producing one record per CDR3 protein. In the table there are around 770,000 distinct CDR3 sequences, under 35% of which are singletons. Their cognate antigens are unknown. The material was cultured CD8+ T cells from PBMCs, obtained from culture after CMV antigen stimulation. Receptors originate from a human donor in good health (CMV status not recorded). Some clones in this sample may be carry-over from other donors' samples.

This chain joins TRBV25-1 and TRBJ2-3, with D possibly TRBD2 on 6 matching bases. V was cut by 1 base and J by 1 base, with 9 bases left in between. Germline lookup yields CDR1 MGHDK and CDR2 SYGVNS. This CDR3 comprises 15 residues. The CDR3 here is CASSEWGGGTDTQYF. The CDR3 DNA reads as TGTGCCAGCAGTGAATGGGGAGGAGGCACAGATACGCAGTATTTT.

The chain carries TRBV20-1 and TRBJ1-2; possible D gene TRBD1, 5 bases. CDR1 and CDR2 from the germline V gene are DFQATT and SNEGSKA (reference sequence). The CDR3 totals 19 residues. Trimming left V 5 bases short and J 0 bases short, with 28 bases between. Here the CDR3 reads CSARPSGGTIPWANYGYTF. DNA for the CDR3: TGCAGTGCTCGACCTTCCGGAGGGACTATTCCATGGGCTAACTATGGCTACACCTTC.

The chain carries TRBV10-3 and TRBJ1-1; the D gene is possibly TRBD1 (5 bases). The CDR3 is 14 residues long. The germline CDR1 and CDR2 sequences are ENHRY and SYGVKD. Trimming pared 0 bases from V and 2 bases from J, leaving 7 bases between. The CDR3: CAISESDSNTEAFF. CDR3 sequence (DNA): TGTGCCATCAGTGAGTCCGACAGTAACACTGAAGCTTTCTTT.

This clonotype appeared a few times. The rearrangement uses TRBV7-9 and TRBJ2-5; no clear D. This CDR3 is 14 amino acids long. With 4 bases removed from V and 1 base from J, the gap between germline ends came to 10 bases. Germline CDR1 is SEHNR and CDR2 is FQNEAQ (reference sequence). This CDR3 reads CASSSWEIQETQYF. DNA for the CDR3: TGTGCCAGCAGCTCTTGGGAAATCCAAGAGACCCAGTACTTC.

J is TRBJ1-4 and V is TRBV4-3; TRBD1 aligns across 7 bases. The germline V gene has CDR1 LGHNA and CDR2 YSLEER. CDR3 size: 16 residues. The J segment lost 1 base and the V segment lost 1 base, leaving 3 bases of the junction unmatched. This chain's CDR3 is CASSQVPGGTNEKLFF. CDR3 DNA: TGCGCCAGCAGCCAAGTGCCAGGGGGAACTAATGAAAAACTGTTTTTT.

The sample holds a few counts of this clonotype. The chain couples TRBV7-9 to TRBJ1-1; D remains ambiguous. Deletions cut 3 bases from V and 0 bases from J, with 11 bases between. Germline loops: CDR1 SEHNR, CDR2 FQNEAQ (reference sequence). The CDR3 runs 15 residues. The CDR3 DNA reads TGTGCCAGCAGCTTGGGTTTGGTACTGAACACTGAAGCTTTCTTT. Protein product: CASSLGLVLNTEAFF.

This clonotype was counted between two and nine times. CDR3 loop: CASSQDFGDTQYF. The CDR3 nucleotides read TGCGCCAGCAGCCAAGACTTCGGGGATACGCAGTATTTT. The chain links TRBV4-1 to TRBJ2-3; D unclear. In germline, CDR1 is MGHRA, CDR2 YSYEKL. This CDR3 has 13 residues. V was trimmed by 0 bases and J by 6 bases, leaving 7 bases between them.

This chain links TRBV5-1 with TRBJ2-1; TRBD2 aligns across 13 bases. CDR1 is SGHRS, CDR2 YFSETQ, per germline. V dropped 3 bases and J dropped 2; count of bases not matched to a gene: 2. The CDR3 runs to 16 residues. The CDR3 region has the DNA TGCGCCAGCAGCTGGACTAGCGGGGGAACCTACAATGAGCAGTTCTTC. Residues: CASSWTSGGTYNEQFF.

The V call is TRBV4-3, the J call TRBJ2-3; 8 positions match TRBD2. Trimming cost V 1 base and J 4 bases; bases outside gene matches: 10. The CDR3 extends over 17 amino acids. Germline V lookup: CDR1 LGHNA, CDR2 YSLEER. This CDR3 is CASSQGHPGLGADTQYF. The CDR3, as DNA: TGCGCCAGCAGCCAAGGCCACCCGGGACTAGGGGCAGATACGCAGTATTTT.

CDR3 DNA: TGTGCCACCAGTGACCTCTACGGGCCTGGGGATACGCAGTATTTT. This encodes CATSDLYGPGDTQYF. The chain recombines TRBV24-1 with TRBJ2-3; D is uncertain. The CDR3 is made up of 15 amino acids. Germline V gene sequence: CDR1 KGHDR, CDR2 SFDVKD. V was pared by 4 bases and J by 6 bases, with 16 bases between.

The chain is built from TRBV29-1 and TRBJ2-5; D might be TRBD1 (5 bases). Trimming stripped 8 bases from V and 1 base from J, with 14 bases between. Germline CDR1 SQVTM, CDR2 ANQGSEA. The CDR3 has 13 residues. CDR3: CSSVTALQETQYF. The CDR3 bases are TGCAGCTCGGTGACAGCCCTCCAAGAGACCCAGTACTTC.

The V gene is TRBV19, the J gene TRBJ2-2; D tentatively reads TRBD1 or TRBD2 (5 bases each). The CDR3 runs to 14 residues. V lost 8 bases, J lost 0 bases, and 10 bases lay in between. CDR1 and CDR2 (germline): LNHDA, SQIVND (reference sequence). CDR3 region: CASCWGSNTGELFF. The CDR3 DNA is TGTGCCAGTTGTTGGGGGTCGAACACCGGGGAGCTGTTTTTT.

V is TRBV2 and J is TRBJ1-2; no clear D gene. V was pared by 3 bases and J by 4 bases, with 9 bases between. CDR3 length equals 13 residues. Germline V gives CDR1 SNHLY, CDR2 FYNNEI. CDR3 nucleotide sequence: TGTGCCAGCAGTGACGGGGAATTCTATGGCTACACCTTC. Translation: CASSDGEFYGYTF.

This clonotype showed up many times. The V gene is TRBV7-6, the J gene TRBJ1-1; tentative D call: TRBD1 (6 bases). V was shortened by 4 bases and J by 5 bases, with 14 bases between the two germline ends. The CDR3 totals 14 residues. Germline lookup yields CDR1 SGHVS and CDR2 FNYEAQ. The CDR3 DNA follows: TGTGCCAGCAGCTCAGAGGGGAGGGGGACTGAAGCTTTCTTT. Translated: CASSSEGRGTEAFF.

This chain links TRBV20-1 with TRBJ1-2; unclear D gene. V lost 0 bases to trimming and J lost 0 bases, with 8 bases between them. The CDR3 covers 14 residues. Germline loops: CDR1 DFQATT, CDR2 SNEGSKA (reference sequence). In DNA, the CDR3 is TGCAGTGCTAGAGAGCGAACCACTAACTATGGCTACACCTTC. As protein: CSARERTTNYGYTF.

The CDR3 protein is CASSARQGPTNNEQFF. The CDR3 DNA reads as TGTGCCAGCAGCGCCCGACAGGGGCCCACCAACAATGAGCAGTTCTTC. The V gene is TRBV9, the J gene TRBJ2-1; 8 bases are shared with TRBD1. CDR3 length equals 16 residues. The germline V gene has CDR1 SGDLS and CDR2 YYNGEE. J was trimmed by 5 bases and V by 3 bases; bases with no gene match: 10.

In this sample, this clonotype turned up a few times. The chain couples TRBV27 to TRBJ1-2; D is possibly TRBD1 (6 bases). Trimming stripped 0 bases from V and 6 bases from J, with 14 bases between. This CDR3 has 15 amino acids. Germline assignment: CDR1 MNHEY and CDR2 SMNVEV (reference sequence). The CDR3 is CASSLSGANYHGYTF. CDR3 DNA: TGTGCCAGCAGTTTATCGGGGGCGAACTACCATGGCTACACCTTC.

V gene TRBV12-5 combines with J gene TRBJ2-5; a weak D match, TRBD1 (5 bases). The germline gives CDR1 LGHNT, CDR2 FRNRAP. The V end was cut by 0 bases, the J end by 5 bases, with 19 bases between. The CDR3 is 17 residues long. In DNA form, the CDR3 reads TGTGCTAGTGGTTTGGTTCCACCGGACAAACCCAGGGAGACCCAGTACTTC. Its protein is CASGLVPPDKPRETQYF.

This clonotype has more than one count but fewer than ten. This sequence joins TRBV2 and TRBJ2-2; 12 bases fit TRBD1. This CDR3 has 18 residues. Germline V gives CDR1 SNHLY, CDR2 FYNNEI. Trimming removed 7 bases from V and 4 bases from J; junction bases left unmatched: 13. CDR3 amino acids: CASIAPFPGQGATGELFF. The CDR3 DNA is TGTGCCAGCATAGCACCATTCCCGGGACAGGGGGCCACCGGGGAGCTGTTTTTT.

The J gene is TRBJ2-2, the V gene TRBV5-6; D assignment may be TRBD1 or TRBD2 (6 bases each). CDR1 and CDR2 (germline): SGHDT, YYEEEE. This CDR3 contains 16 residues. Trimming shortened V by 0 bases and J by 5 bases, and 14 bases separated the two germline ends. DNA for the CDR3: TGTGCCAGCAGCTTGGAGGGGGGAAGGGTAACCGGGGAGCTGTTTTTT. Amino acids: CASSLEGGRVTGELFF.

This clonotype was seen a few times. This chain uses TRBV11-3 with TRBJ2-2; TRBD1 matches at 7 bases. CDR3 length: 14 amino acids. CDR1 is SGHNT and CDR2 is YENEEA in the germline V gene. Germline trimming cut 5 bases from V and 7 bases from J; bases unmatched to any gene: 7. As DNA, the CDR3 is TGTGCCAGCAGCAAATACAGGGGTGGCGGGGAGCTGTTTTTT. As protein: CASSKYRGGGELFF.

The chain is built from TRBV12-3 or TRBV12-4 and TRBJ1-4, with D possibly matching TRBD1 (5 bases). The CDR3 totals 18 residues. V dropped 4 bases and J dropped 2 bases, with 20 bases sitting between them. The chain's CDR3 is CASSSTDLRVVTNEKLFF. In DNA, the CDR3 is TGTGCCAGCAGTTCGACAGACTTGAGAGTGGTCACTAATGAAAAACTGTTTTTT.